This T cell receptor beta chain was sequenced during a study of T-cell memory formation after mild COVID-19. Findings and limits, study-wide: Pre-infection memory held some responding clones, suggesting pre-existing cross-reactive T cells responded.

This clonotype was found a few times. Antigen unknown. TCRdb ran MiXCR on the 5' RACE reads and lists one entry per CDR3 protein. The repertoire has 240,000 or so distinct CDR3 sequences, roughly 9.4% of them found once; the top ten carry 22%. Germline values: CDR1 SGHAT, CDR2 FQNNGV. Trimming removed 7 bases from V and 5 bases from J; junction bases left unmatched: 11. The CDR3 length is 15 residues. The chain carries TRBV11-2 and TRBJ2-3; 8 bases are a match to TRBD2. The sample comprised PBMCs or a T cell subset sorted from them (not recorded which). The origin of this receptor is a man younger than 35 who had mild COVID-19 (a few samples of this study predate the infection). Cell type and time point are not known. The CDR3 reads CASTQGRGGRDTQYF. In DNA form, the CDR3 reads TGTGCCAGCACCCAAGGACGGGGGGGCAGAGATACGCAGTATTTT. Using reference TRBV11-2 and TRBJ2-3 for the parts outside the CDR3, the full variable domain is EAGVAQSPRYKIIEKRQSVAFWCNPISGHATLYWYQQILGQGPKLLIQFQNNGVVDDSQLPKDRFSAERLKGVDSTLKIQPAKLEDSAVYLCASTQGRGGRDTQYFGPGTRLTVL.